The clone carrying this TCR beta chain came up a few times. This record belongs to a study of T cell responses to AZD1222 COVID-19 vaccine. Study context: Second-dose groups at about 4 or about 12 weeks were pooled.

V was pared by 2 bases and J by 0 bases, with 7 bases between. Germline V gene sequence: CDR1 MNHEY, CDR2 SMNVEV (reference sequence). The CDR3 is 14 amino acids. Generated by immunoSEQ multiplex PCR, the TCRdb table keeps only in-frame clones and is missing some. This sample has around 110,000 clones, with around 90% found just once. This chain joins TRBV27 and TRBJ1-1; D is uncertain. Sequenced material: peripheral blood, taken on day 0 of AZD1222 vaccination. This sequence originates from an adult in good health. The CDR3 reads CASSLISVNTEAFF. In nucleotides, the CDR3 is TGTGCCAGCAGTTTAATCAGTGTGAACACTGAAGCTTTCTTT.